Given below is one T cell receptor (beta chain) in context. Its target is not known. Germline V CDR1 and CDR2: KGHSH, LQKENI. This CDR3 is 16 amino acids long. Trimming took off 0 bases at V and 4 bases at J, with 15 bases between the two ends. A second PCR, run for about 6 to 11 cycles, used a sample-barcoded 5' primer plus a J-beta primer mix. A template-switch adaptor containing 12 random nucleotides labeled each cDNA molecule. TCRdb reanalysed the 5' RACE reads using MiXCR and keeps one entry per CDR3 protein. The repertoire includes approximately 580,000 distinct CDR3 sequences, nearly 25% of them detected once, and approximately 10% sits in the top ten. The record originates from a study of blood T cells in healthy people across ages. The study's findings and limits: TCR beta diversity was tightly associated with the proportion of naive T cells. Age advanced and TCR beta diversity per million T cells fell, roughly linearly.

The same sample was also studied in work on T cells of mothers and their children. From that report: The authors detected no persistent microchimeric T cell clones.

The sequence was collected from a boy aged 5-17 years in good health. The V call is TRBV18, the J call TRBJ2-5, with D possibly being TRBD1 (6 bases). The sequenced sample was blood. CDR3 coding DNA: TGTGCCAGCTCACCACCGATAAGGGGGTTGGGAGAGACCCAGTACTTC. Protein sequence: CASSPPIRGLGETQYF.